This TCR beta chain comes out of a study of blood T cell repertoires in COVID-19. Seattle-derived patients entered the study during active infection and were followed longitudinally. The data were produced by immunoSEQ multiplex PCR, yet TCRdb's version contains in-frame clones alone and is incomplete. The sample has about 56,000 clones, nearly 90% seen once; the top ten hold around 46%. As regards this clone: This sample also contains other DNA sequences that code for the same CDR3.

The CDR3 loop spans 12 amino acids. V lost 3 bases and J 7 bases, leaving 6 bases between the germline ends. Sample: peripheral blood. The TCR sequence derives from a woman aged 55-75 years with COVID-19, enrolled during active disease. The chain uses TRBV12-3 or TRBV12-4 and TRBJ2-2, with no clear D. The CDR3 region is CASSFVVGELFF. Written as DNA, the CDR3 is TGTGCCAGCAGTTTCGTCGTCGGGGAGCTGTTTTTT.